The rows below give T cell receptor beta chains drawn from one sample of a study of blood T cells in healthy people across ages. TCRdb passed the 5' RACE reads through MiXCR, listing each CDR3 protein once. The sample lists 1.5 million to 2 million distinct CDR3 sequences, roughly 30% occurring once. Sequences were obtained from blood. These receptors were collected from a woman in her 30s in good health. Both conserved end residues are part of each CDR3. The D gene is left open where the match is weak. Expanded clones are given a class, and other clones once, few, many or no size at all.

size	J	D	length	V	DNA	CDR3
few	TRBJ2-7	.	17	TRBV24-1	TGTGCCACCAGTGGACGACCAAATCCGGGAGAGACCTACGAGCAGTACTTC	CATSGRPNPGETYEQYF
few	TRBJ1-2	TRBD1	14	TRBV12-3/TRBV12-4	TGTGCCAGCAGTTCTCCGGACAGGGGCGATGGCTACACCTTC	CASSSPDRGDGYTF
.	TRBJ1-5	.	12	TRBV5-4	TGTGCCAGCAGCTGGGACGATCAGCCCCAGCATTTT	CASSWDDQPQHF
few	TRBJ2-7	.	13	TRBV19	TGTGCCAGTACAACGCAGGGCTCCTACGAGCAGTACTTC	CASTTQGSYEQYF
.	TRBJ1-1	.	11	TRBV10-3	TGTGCCATCAGTGAGGGGGGGCGGGCTTTCTTT	CAISEGGRAFF
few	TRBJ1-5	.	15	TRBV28	TGTGCCAGCAGTTTATCAGGCAGAACCAATCAGCCCCAGCATTTT	CASSLSGRTNQPQHF
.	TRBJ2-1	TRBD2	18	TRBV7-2	TGTGCCAGCAGTGGACAGGGGTCGATGACTAGCGGGAGGAATGAGCAGTTCTTC	CASSGQGSMTSGRNEQFF
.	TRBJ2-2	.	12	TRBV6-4	TGTGCCAGCAGTGACTGGGCCGGGGAGCTGTTTTTT	CASSDWAGELFF
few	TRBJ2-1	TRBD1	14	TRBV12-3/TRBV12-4	TGTGCCAGCAGTTTTGGGACAGGGGGCTATGAGCAGTTCTTC	CASSFGTGGYEQFF
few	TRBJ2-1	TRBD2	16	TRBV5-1	TGCGCCAGCAGCACCCTAGCGGGGGGGCCCGACAATGAGCAGTTCTTC	CASSTLAGGPDNEQFF
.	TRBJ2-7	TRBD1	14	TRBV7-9	TGTGCCAGCAGAGGGGGGGACAGGGCCTTCGAGCAGTACTTC	CASRGGDRAFEQYF
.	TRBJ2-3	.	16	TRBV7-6	TGTGCCAGCAGCTTAGGAGCGAGGTTTAGCGCAGATACGCAGTATTTT	CASSLGARFSADTQYF
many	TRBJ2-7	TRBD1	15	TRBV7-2	TGTGCCAGCAGCTTTCGCGGGACAGGAGCCTACGAGCAGTACTTC	CASSFRGTGAYEQYF
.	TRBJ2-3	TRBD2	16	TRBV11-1	TGTGCCAGCAGCTCGACCGGGACTAGCGGGGCTGATACGCAGTATTTT	CASSSTGTSGADTQYF
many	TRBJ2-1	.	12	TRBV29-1	TGCAGCGTTGTCGCAGGGTTGAATGAGCAGTTCTTC	CSVVAGLNEQFF
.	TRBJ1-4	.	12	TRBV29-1	TGCAGCGCTATCTCTGGACAGAAAAAACTGTTTTTT	CSAISGQKKLFF
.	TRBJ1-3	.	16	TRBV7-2	TGTGCCAGCAGCCTTCATAACGGGTTACTTGGAAACACCATATATTTT	CASSLHNGLLGNTIYF
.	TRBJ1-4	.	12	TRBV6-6	TGTGCCAGCAGTTACGACAATGAAAAACTGTTTTTT	CASSYDNEKLFF
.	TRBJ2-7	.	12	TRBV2	TGTGCCAGCACGGAGCTCCCCTACGAGCAGTACTTC	CASTELPYEQYF
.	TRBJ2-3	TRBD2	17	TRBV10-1	TGCGCCAGCAGTGAGTCGATACTAGCGGGCTATACAGATACGCAGTATTTT	CASSESILAGYTDTQYF
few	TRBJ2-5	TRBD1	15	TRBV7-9	TGTGCCAGCAGCTTCACCGGGACAGGGGAAGAGACCCAGTACTTC	CASSFTGTGEETQYF
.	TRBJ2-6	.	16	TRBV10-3	TGTGCCATCAGTGATCCGGGCAGCCCTGGGGCCAACGTCCTGACTTTC	CAISDPGSPGANVLTF
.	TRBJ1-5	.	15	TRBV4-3	TGCGCCAGCAGCCAAGACAGGACGAGCAATCAGCCCCAGCAGTTT	CASSQDRTSNQPQQF
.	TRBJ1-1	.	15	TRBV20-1	TGCAGTGCTAGAGTCCCCTTGGTGGGGGGGACTGAAGCTTTCTTT	CSARVPLVGGTEAFF
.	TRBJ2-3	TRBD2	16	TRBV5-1	TGCGCCAGCAGCTTGTTAGCTAGCGGACGCACAGATACGCAGTATTTT	CASSLLASGRTDTQYF
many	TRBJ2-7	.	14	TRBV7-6	TGTGCCAGCAGCATCCGGGCCCCATGGAACGAGCAGTACTTC	CASSIRAPWNEQYF
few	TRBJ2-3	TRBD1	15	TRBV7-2	TGTGCCAGCAGCTCACAGGGGATAAGCACAGATACGCAGTATTTT	CASSSQGISTDTQYF
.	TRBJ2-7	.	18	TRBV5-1	TGCGCCAGCAGCTTGCCACGCACTGCGGGACCGTCACGCTACGAGCAGTACTTC	CASSLPRTAGPSRYEQYF
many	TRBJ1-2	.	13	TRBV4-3	TGCGCCAGCAGCCGAGGAGGAGGTTATGGCTACACCTTC	CASSRGGGYGYTF
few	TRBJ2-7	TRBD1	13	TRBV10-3	TGTGCCATCACGGAGACAGGGTCCTACGAGCAGTACTTC	CAITETGSYEQYF
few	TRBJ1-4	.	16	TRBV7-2	TGTGCCAGCAGCGCTAAGGTCGGGGCGCTTGAGGAAAAACTGTTTTTT	CASSAKVGALEEKLFF
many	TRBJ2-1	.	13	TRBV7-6	TGTGCCAGCAGCCGGGACGCATACAATGAGCAGTTCTTC	CASSRDAYNEQFF
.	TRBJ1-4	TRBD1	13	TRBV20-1	TGCAGTGCTAGGTTGTCGGACAGGGAAAAACTGTTTTTT	CSARLSDREKLFF
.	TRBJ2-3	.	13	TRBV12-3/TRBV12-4	TGTGCCAGCAGTCCAGGACCATCAGATACGCAGTATTTT	CASSPGPSDTQYF
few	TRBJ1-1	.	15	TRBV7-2	TGTGCCAGCAGCTTAAGGTCCAGGGCGAACACTGAAGCTTTCTTT	CASSLRSRANTEAFF
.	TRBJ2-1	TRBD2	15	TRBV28	TGTGCCAGCAGATCAAGCGGGGGGGCCCACAGTGAGCAGTTCTTC	CASRSSGGAHSEQFF
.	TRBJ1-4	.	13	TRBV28	TGTGCCAGCAGTTTAACCCTGGAAGAAAAACTGTTTTTT	CASSLTLEEKLFF
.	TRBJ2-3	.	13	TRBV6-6	TGTGCCGGCAGTAGACTGAGCACAGATACGCAGTATTTT	CAGSRLSTDTQYF
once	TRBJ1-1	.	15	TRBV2	TGTGCCAGCAAACTGGAGGGGCGTTTCGGGACTGAAGCTTTCTTT	CASKLEGRFGTEAFF
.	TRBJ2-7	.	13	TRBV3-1	TGTGCCAGCAGCCAATGGCAGTCCTACGAGCAGTACTTC	CASSQWQSYEQYF
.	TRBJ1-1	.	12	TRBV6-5	TGTGCCACCAGCCGGGGTGGGGTGGTTGCTTTCTTT	CATSRGGVVAFF
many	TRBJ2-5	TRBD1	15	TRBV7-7	TGTGCCAGCAGCTTAGATACAGGGGGCGGTGAGACCCAGTACTTC	CASSLDTGGGETQYF
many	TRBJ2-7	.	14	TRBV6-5	TGTGCCAGCAGTTACGAGGGCAGCTCCTACGAGCAGTACTTC	CASSYEGSSYEQYF
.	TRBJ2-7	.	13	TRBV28	TGTGCCAGCAGACCTACTAGGCTCCGGGACGGACTCTTC	CASRPTRLRDGLF